This section outlines one TCR beta chain sequence together with its context. Germline values: CDR1 MNHEY, CDR2 SVGAGI. The CDR3 sequence is 14 residues long. V was clipped by 6 bases and J by 0 bases; unmatched bases: 2. Using immunoSEQ multiplex PCR, the repertoire was profiled, and TCRdb retains in-frame clones only, with some absent. Of about 73,000 clones listed, 85% to 90% are singletons. The data originate from a study of T cell responses to AZD1222 COVID-19 vaccine. The source of this sequence is an adult who received the AZD1222 COVID-19 vaccine. The sample here was peripheral blood, taken 28 days after the second AZD1222 dose. The rearrangement links TRBV6-5 to TRBJ2-5; 9 bases line up with TRBD1. The CDR3 DNA sequence: TGTGCCAGCAGCGGACAGGGGCACCAAGAGACCCAGTACTTC. Translated: CASSGQGHQETQYF.